A single TCR beta chain is shown here with its context. This clonotype was seen many times. Which antigen it targets is not known. Base qualities are not at hand, and no much larger clone is one base apart. Profiling of TCR beta VDJ combinations and CDR3 sequences used genomic DNA as the template. An Illumina HiSeq 2000 was the platform used for TCR repertoire sequencing. On the study's bioinformatics: Repertoires were assessed using TRBV/TRBJ rearrangement plots, CDR3 size and DJ length profiles, and Simpson's diversity index. The immunodominant clone was defined as the most abundant DNA sequence in deep sequencing data. CDR3 amino acid sequences were checked for sharing between subjects and were compared against published repertoires and the VDJdb database. TCRdb itself trimmed the public reads at Q25 with fastp, ran MiXCR and retained productive beta chains. Every entry covers one CDR3 protein and lists the most common genes and DNA from its rows. TCRdb's processing, not the study's, gives the V and J calls here. The sample table holds about 190,000 distinct CDR3 sequences, of which about half were seen once. Jointly, the top ten make up 15% to 20% of the sample.

This specimen belongs to a study of CD8+CD57+ T cells in acquired aplastic anemia (dated by TCRdb to 2016 to 2018). Broadly, across the study: On average, sorted CD4+ and CD8+ cells yielded approximately 3 ug of extracted DNA, with a range of roughly 0.18 to 30 ug. An average of approximately 10 million reads for CD4+ cells and 11 million or so reads for CD8+ cells was obtained from healthy donor samples.

In the study, sorted CD4+ and CD8+ blood T cells from patients with severe aplastic anemia and from healthy subjects underwent deep sequencing of TCR repertoires. Ficoll-Paque density gradient centrifugation was used to isolate peripheral blood mononuclear cells. Before DNA extraction, CD4+ and CD8+ T cells were sorted by FACS or by magnetic beads. The paper's findings and limits, for the study overall: Approximately 31 CD8+ CDR3 sequences were found in both patients and controls but appeared to be highly expressed in patients and within the immunodominant clones of the patients. Patients and healthy controls showed no significant difference in CD8+ Simpson's diversity (P=0.060).

Between the V and J ends, shortened by 2 bases and 0 bases respectively, the junction contains 4 bases. The CDR3 numbers 13 residues from cysteine through phenylalanine. The DNA shown is the 39-base CDR3, in frame from base 1. The rearrangement combines TRBV12-3 or TRBV12-4 with TRBJ1-1; no D gene is confidently identified. The TCR originated in a human donor in good health, serving as a control. Sequencing was carried out using sorted CD4+, CD8+, or CD8+CD57+ T cells (not recorded which) from PBMCs. The sequence in DNA is TGTGCCAGCAGTTTAAGCCTGAACACTGAAGCTTTCTTT. It encodes CASSLSLNTEAFF.